These T cell receptor beta chains were read from a single sample in a study of post-analysis software for immune sequencing data. TCRdb independently ran MiXCR on the PCR reads; one entry per CDR3 protein. The sample shows roughly 800,000 distinct CDR3 sequences, around 50% of them seen only once. The sequenced sample was blood. Receptor source: a girl between 5 and 17 years old with multiple sclerosis. The CDR3 runs from the conserved cysteine through the conserved F or W. D genes are given only for firm matches. For some rows the clone size is stated as once, few or many, or as a class when expanded; others skip it.

v_call: TRBV5-1
d_call: NA
clone_size: NA
j_call: TRBJ1-1
cdr3_nt: TGCGCCAGCAGGTCAATTGGGGGGAACACTGAAGCTTTCTTT
cdr3_aa: CASRSIGGNTEAFF

v_call: TRBV12-3/TRBV12-4
d_call: NA
clone_size: NA
j_call: TRBJ1-1
cdr3_nt: TGTGCCAGCAGTTTTATCGACAGGTCCACTGAAGCTTTCTTT
cdr3_aa: CASSFIDRSTEAFF

v_call: TRBV6-2/TRBV6-3
d_call: NA
clone_size: NA
j_call: TRBJ1-5
cdr3_nt: TGTGCCAGCAGCAGGAACTCCCTTCTGGATCAGCCCCAGCATTTT
cdr3_aa: CASSRNSLLDQPQHF

v_call: TRBV15
d_call: TRBD1
clone_size: few
j_call: TRBJ2-3
cdr3_nt: TGTGCCACCAGCAGAGCACAGGGGGCCGCAGATACGCAGTATTTT
cdr3_aa: CATSRAQGAADTQYF

v_call: TRBV20-1
d_call: NA
clone_size: NA
j_call: TRBJ2-7
cdr3_nt: TGCAGTGGGACAGCGAGCTCCTACGAGCAGTACTTC
cdr3_aa: CSGTASSYEQYF

v_call: TRBV4-1
d_call: NA
clone_size: NA
j_call: TRBJ2-3
cdr3_nt: TGCGCCAGCAGCCAAGCACGGGATTTCGATACGCAGTATTTT
cdr3_aa: CASSQARDFDTQYF

v_call: TRBV12-3/TRBV12-4
d_call: NA
clone_size: NA
j_call: TRBJ2-1
cdr3_nt: TGTGCCAGCAGTACCCGTGGGGGGAGAAAGGGTTTGAATGAGCAGTTCTTC
cdr3_aa: CASSTRGGRKGLNEQFF

v_call: TRBV7-9
d_call: NA
clone_size: once
j_call: TRBJ2-7
cdr3_nt: TGTGCCCGAGGGATTTGCGAGCAGTACTTC
cdr3_aa: CARGICEQYF

v_call: TRBV7-2
d_call: NA
clone_size: few
j_call: TRBJ1-5
cdr3_nt: TGTGCCAGCAGCTTTCGCAACAATCAGCCCCAGCATTTT
cdr3_aa: CASSFRNNQPQHF

v_call: TRBV9
d_call: TRBD1
clone_size: NA
j_call: TRBJ1-6
cdr3_nt: TGTGCCAGCAGCCCAAAGAGCGGGACAGGGGGGGGTTCACCCCTCCACTTT
cdr3_aa: CASSPKSGTGGGSPLHF

v_call: TRBV7-3
d_call: TRBD1
clone_size: few
j_call: TRBJ1-5
cdr3_nt: TGTGCCAGCAGCGTGGACAGGGGCCAGCCCCAGCATTTT
cdr3_aa: CASSVDRGQPQHF

v_call: TRBV7-8
d_call: NA
clone_size: NA
j_call: TRBJ1-2
cdr3_nt: TGTGCCAGCAGCTTAGTGGTCAGGGATGGCTACACCTTC
cdr3_aa: CASSLVVRDGYTF

v_call: TRBV20-1
d_call: NA
clone_size: NA
j_call: TRBJ2-7
cdr3_nt: TGCAGTGCTAGAGACCACGGAGGCGAGCAGTACTTC
cdr3_aa: CSARDHGGEQYF

v_call: TRBV30
d_call: NA
clone_size: few
j_call: TRBJ2-7
cdr3_nt: TGTGCCTGGAGTGTACTGAAGGGAAGCGAGCAGTACTTC
cdr3_aa: CAWSVLKGSEQYF

v_call: TRBV20-1
d_call: NA
clone_size: NA
j_call: TRBJ2-1
cdr3_nt: TGCAGTGCTAGAGCCCAGGGTTACAATGAGCAGTTCTTC
cdr3_aa: CSARAQGYNEQFF

v_call: TRBV5-1
d_call: NA
clone_size: NA
j_call: TRBJ1-2
cdr3_nt: TGCGCCAGCAGCTTATCGAGGTCCAGGGGCTATGGCTACACCTTC
cdr3_aa: CASSLSRSRGYGYTF

v_call: TRBV7-9
d_call: NA
clone_size: NA
j_call: TRBJ2-7
cdr3_nt: TGTGCCAGCAGCACTACATACGGGACCAGCTCCTACGAGCAGTACTTC
cdr3_aa: CASSTTYGTSSYEQYF

v_call: TRBV5-1
d_call: NA
clone_size: few
j_call: TRBJ2-5
cdr3_nt: TGCGCCAGCAAACAGGGCGCGGGGGAGACCCAGTACTTC
cdr3_aa: CASKQGAGETQYF

v_call: TRBV20-1
d_call: TRBD1
clone_size: many
j_call: TRBJ1-1
cdr3_nt: TGCAGTGCTAGAGATAGTGGGGTTGACAGGGGGCTGAGCACTGAAGCTTTCTTT
cdr3_aa: CSARDSGVDRGLSTEAFF

v_call: TRBV7-2
d_call: NA
clone_size: once
j_call: TRBJ2-7
cdr3_nt: TGTGCCAGCAGCTTAGCCGGCCGCGCAACGGCCTCCTACGAGCAGTACTTC
cdr3_aa: CASSLAGRATASYEQYF

v_call: TRBV7-9
d_call: TRBD1
clone_size: NA
j_call: TRBJ2-5
cdr3_nt: TGTGCCAGCAGCGGGACAGGGGTCCGTGAGACCCAGTACTTC
cdr3_aa: CASSGTGVRETQYF

v_call: TRBV6-1
d_call: TRBD2
clone_size: few
j_call: TRBJ2-7
cdr3_nt: TGTGCCAGCAGGATTCTAGCGGGGGGCGGCAATGAGCAGTACTTC
cdr3_aa: CASRILAGGGNEQYF

v_call: TRBV10-3
d_call: NA
clone_size: NA
j_call: TRBJ1-1
cdr3_nt: TGTGCCATCAGTGAGTTGGGGGGCACTGAAGCTTTCTTT
cdr3_aa: CAISELGGTEAFF

v_call: TRBV9
d_call: TRBD2
clone_size: NA
j_call: TRBJ2-7
cdr3_nt: TGTGCCAGCAGCCTCCGGACTAGCGGGACCTTATACGAGCAGTACTTC
cdr3_aa: CASSLRTSGTLYEQYF

v_call: TRBV7-9
d_call: NA
clone_size: NA
j_call: TRBJ2-5
cdr3_nt: TGTGCCAGCAGCTACAGGGAAGCAAAGACCCAGTACTTC
cdr3_aa: CASSYREAKTQYF

v_call: TRBV20-1
d_call: TRBD2
clone_size: NA
j_call: TRBJ2-5
cdr3_nt: TGCAGTGCTAAGGGTGGGGCGGGGGAAGAGACCCAGTACTTC
cdr3_aa: CSAKGGAGEETQYF

v_call: TRBV7-8
d_call: TRBD1
clone_size: few
j_call: TRBJ2-5
cdr3_nt: TGTGCCAGCAGCCCCCGACAGGGATCGGTGACAAGAGAGACCCAGTACTTC
cdr3_aa: CASSPRQGSVTRETQYF